This T cell receptor (beta chain) came from a study of graft-versus-host responses after intestinal transplantation. Study-wide background: Among the recipients, transplants were multivisceral, liver-intestinal, or isolated intestinal. Tacrolimus plus steroids were given to all recipients for about three years, preceded by anti-thymocyte globulin induction.

Comment on this clone: The antigen is not known.

There are 16 residues in the CDR3. The J segment lost 1 base and the V segment lost 0 bases, leaving 4 bases of the junction unmatched. The germline gives CDR1 ENHRY, CDR2 SYGVKD. This table comes from immunoSEQ multiplex PCR, and its TCRdb copy is limited to in-frame clones, with some not included. The profile shows nearly 90,000 clones, roughly 87% of them singletons. The study, taken as a whole, reports: Allografts of one patient group, those with graft-donor T cell macrochimerism, had high graft-versus-host to host-versus-graft clonal ratios. Ileal or blood samples showed some GvH clones first, and such clones were also found in recipient marrow.

This clonotype was sampled from a human donor who received an intestinal transplant. This sample comprised unstimulated CD8+ T cells sorted from spleen or lymph node cells, obtained before intestinal transplant. The chain joins TRBV10-3 to TRBJ2-5; 8 bases are a match to TRBD1. The CDR3 protein is CAISESGTGVQETQYF. The CDR3 region has the DNA TGTGCCATCAGTGAGTCGGGGACAGGTGTCCAAGAGACCCAGTACTTC.